These 18 T cell receptor beta chains came from one sample sequenced in a study of blood T cells in healthy people across ages (dated by TCRdb to between 2015 and 2016). The method behind the library was 5' RACE. The second PCR ran for roughly 7 to 12 cycles and used a J-beta primer mix along with a sample-barcoded 5' primer. The public reads were reprocessed in TCRdb via fastp at Q25 and MiXCR, keeping in-frame beta chains. For every CDR3 protein sequence, its rows merge into one entry that carries the most common genes and DNA. The sample has some 1.8 million distinct CDR3 sequences on record, approximately 40% of them singletons. The top ten hold roughly 23% of the sample. Specimen: blood. The receptors originated from a human donor in good health.

V is TRBV12-3 or TRBV12-4 and J is TRBJ2-1; D is perhaps TRBD2 (5 bases). V was pared by 5 bases and J by 3 bases, with 14 bases between. The CDR3 sequence is 15 residues long. In DNA, the CDR3 is TGTGCCAGCAGTCCAAATGGCCGGGGCTACAATGAGCAGTTCTTC. It encodes CASSPNGRGYNEQFF.

This clonotype was seen more than once but under ten times. This chain links TRBV5-1 with TRBJ1-2; D is uncertain. The CDR3 has 18 residues. Germline values: CDR1 SGHRS, CDR2 YFSETQ. The germline V and J ends were trimmed by 1 base and 3 bases, with 22 bases remaining between them. The CDR3 bases are TGCGCCAGCAGCTTGAGGGCCCCTCGGGAGCCCGGGGACTATGGCTACACCTTC. Amino acids: CASSLRAPREPGDYGYTF. Looking up the rest from reference TRBV5-1 and TRBJ1-2 gives the full variable domain: KAGVTQTPRYLIKTRGQQVTLSCSPISGHRSVSWYQQTPGQGLQFLFEYFSETQRNKGNFPGRFSGRQFSNSRSEMNVSTLELGDSALYLCASSLRAPREPGDYGYTFGSGTRLTVV.

This clonotype was observed a few times. This sequence joins TRBV7-9 and TRBJ2-5, with 13 bases fitting TRBD2. Unmatched junction bases numbered 2, after V lost 1 base and J lost 9 bases. CDR1 SEHNR and CDR2 FQNEAQ come from the germline V gene (reference sequence). This CDR3 has 14 residues. This CDR3 reads CASSLGLAGGSQYF. In DNA, the CDR3 is TGTGCCAGCAGCTTAGGACTAGCGGGGGGATCCCAGTACTTC. Full variable domain (outside the CDR3, taken from reference TRBV7-9 and TRBJ2-5): DTGVSQNPRHKITKRGQNVTFRCDPISEHNRLYWYRQTLGQGPEFLTYFQNEAQLEKSRLLSDRFSAERPKGSFSTLEIQRTEQGDSAMYLCASSLGLAGGSQYFGPGTRLLVL.

This chain connects TRBV7-9 to TRBJ2-5; 8 bases fit TRBD1. Germline V gene sequence: CDR1 SEHNR, CDR2 FQNEAQ (reference sequence). The CDR3 is made up of 16 amino acids. The trim removed 2 bases at V and 3 bases at J, leaving 8 bases unmatched. The CDR3 here is CASSLYGQGREETQYF. The CDR3 nucleotides are TGTGCCAGCAGCTTATATGGACAGGGCAGGGAAGAGACCCAGTACTTC.

The chain joins TRBV7-2 to TRBJ2-2; no definite D call. Germline-derived CDR1 and CDR2 are SGHTA and FQGNSA. The CDR3 loop spans 13 amino acids. The V gene lost 0 bases and the J gene lost 7 bases, with 6 bases spanning the gap. The CDR3 sequence is CASSLARDGELFF. DNA of the CDR3: TGTGCCAGCAGCTTAGCTAGGGACGGGGAGCTGTTTTTT.

The chain employs TRBV7-3 and TRBJ1-2; D is unclear. The V and J ends lost 5 bases and 5 bases respectively, with 15 bases between them. The CDR3 runs to 14 residues. Germline V gene data show CDR1 as SGHTA and CDR2 as FQGTGA. The CDR3 region is CASSPSALGYGYTF. In DNA, the CDR3 is TGTGCCAGCAGCCCCTCCGCCCTAGGGTATGGCTACACCTTC.

In its sample, this clonotype was seen many times. V usage is TRBV7-3 and J usage is TRBJ2-3; 12 bases agree with TRBD2. V lost 4 bases to trimming and J lost 4 bases; unmatched junction nucleotides: 3. Germline lookup yields CDR1 SGHTA and CDR2 FQGTGA. The CDR3 totals 15 residues. CDR3 loop: CASSSLAGGPDTQYF. The CDR3 region has the DNA TGTGCCAGCAGCTCCCTAGCGGGGGGGCCAGATACGCAGTATTTT. The full variable domain, rest sourced from reference TRBV7-3 and TRBJ2-3, is GAGVSQTPSNKVTEKGKYVELRCDPISGHTALYWYRQSLGQGPEFLIYFQGTGAADDSGLPNDRFFAVRPEGSVSTLKIQRTERGDSAVYLCASSSLAGGPDTQYFGPGTRLTVL.

The chain links TRBV7-9 to TRBJ1-4; TRBD1 might be the D (6 bases). The CDR3 has 17 amino acids. The germline CDR1 and CDR2 sequences are SEHNR and FQNEAQ (reference sequence). Trimming shortened V by 6 bases and J by 4 bases, and 21 bases separated the two germline ends. The DNA of the CDR3 is TGTGCCAGCAGTTCCCCGGGTAAACAGGGTAATAATGAAAAACTGTTTTTT. This encodes CASSSPGKQGNNEKLFF.

The chain is built from TRBV20-1 and TRBJ1-5, with 7 nucleotides matching TRBD1. Germline loops: CDR1 DFQATT, CDR2 SNEGSKA (reference sequence). The length of the CDR3 is 17 residues. After removal of 0 bases from V and 0 bases from J, the junction contained 8 bases not matched to a gene. For the CDR3, the DNA is TGCAGTGCTAGAGATCGCAGGGGGGGATATAGCAATCAGCCCCAGCATTTT. Encoded protein: CSARDRRGGYSNQPQHF.

The chain couples TRBV9 to TRBJ2-3, with TRBD1 matching over 8 bases. V trimming: 0 bases; J trimming: 2 bases; junction bases outside the gene matches: 5. In germline, CDR1 is SGDLS, CDR2 YYNGEE. The CDR3 is 16 amino acids. The CDR3 nucleotides are TGTGCCAGCAGCGTAGGGCAGGGGGCGAACACAGATACGCAGTATTTT. It translates to CASSVGQGANTDTQYF.

There are a few counts of this clonotype. This chain connects TRBV29-1 to TRBJ1-2; 9 bases align to TRBD1. With V trimmed by 6 bases and J by 8 bases, 10 bases remained unmatched. Germline CDR1 SQVTM, CDR2 ANQGSEA. CDR3 size: 13 residues. Here the CDR3 reads CSVADRGWQGYTF. The CDR3 DNA follows: TGCAGCGTCGCGGACAGGGGTTGGCAAGGCTACACCTTC.

The chain uses TRBV10-3 and TRBJ2-3; D is possibly TRBD1 or TRBD2 (6 bases each). The CDR3 totals 14 residues. The V and J ends lost 6 bases and 4 bases respectively, with 14 bases between them. Per the germline V gene, CDR1 is ENHRY and CDR2 is SYGVKD. Here the CDR3 DNA reads TGTGCCATCAGAGAACGGGGGCCCGCAGATACGCAGTATTTT. The encoded protein is CAIRERGPADTQYF.

The chain recombines TRBV12-3 or TRBV12-4 with TRBJ1-2; no clear D gene. The length of the CDR3 is 12 residues. V lost 5 bases and J 5 bases, leaving 9 bases between the germline ends. The CDR3 DNA reads as TGTGCCAGCAGTAACGTTCTTTATGGCTACACCTTC. This sequence encodes CASSNVLYGYTF.

V gene TRBV9 combines with J gene TRBJ2-1; 7 bases agree with TRBD1. In germline, CDR1 is SGDLS, CDR2 YYNGEE. The V segment lost 5 bases and the J segment 5 bases; nucleotides outside the gene matches: 10. The CDR3 contains 15 residues. The CDR3 loop is CASRRGQGENNEQFF. CDR3 nucleotide sequence: TGTGCCAGCAGAAGGGGGCAGGGGGAAAACAATGAGCAGTTCTTC.

V is TRBV6-5 and J is TRBJ2-1; 8 nucleotides agree with TRBD2. The trim removed 6 bases at V and 4 bases at J, leaving 8 bases unmatched. Germline V gene sequence: CDR1 MNHEY, CDR2 SVGAGI. The CDR3 extends over 15 amino acids. CDR3 amino acids: CASRLIAGQYNEQFF. The CDR3 DNA follows: TGTGCCAGCAGATTAATAGCGGGGCAGTACAATGAGCAGTTCTTC.

This clonotype has ten or more counts. This chain joins TRBV5-1 and TRBJ2-6; no definite D call. Looked up from germline, CDR1 is SGHRS and CDR2 is YFSETQ. The CDR3 is made up of 14 amino acids. V was clipped by 0 bases and J by 2 bases, with 3 bases between them. In nucleotides, the CDR3 is TGCGCCAGCAGCTTGGAAACTGGGGCCAACGTCCTGACTTTC. Residues: CASSLETGANVLTF.

V usage is TRBV12-3 or TRBV12-4 and J usage is TRBJ1-2; TRBD1 is a possible D gene (6 bases). The V end was cut by 6 bases, the J end by 7 bases, with 15 bases between. There are 13 residues in the CDR3. The CDR3 loop reads CASSELNRAGYTF. As DNA, the CDR3 is TGTGCCAGCAGCGAACTCAACAGGGCTGGCTACACCTTC.

This clonotype was detected only a few times. The chain uses TRBV29-1 and TRBJ2-7; tentatively, D is TRBD1 (6 bases). V was shortened by 7 bases and J by 6 bases, with 16 bases between the two germline ends. The CDR3 has 12 residues. Germline V gene lookup returns CDR1 SQVTM and CDR2 ANQGSEA. CDR3 DNA sequence: TGCAGCGCGTTGACAGGTGCTAGCGAGCAGTACTTC. The encoded protein is CSALTGASEQYF.